This TCR beta chain was captured in a study of blood T cell repertoires in COVID-19. The CDR3 sequence is 14 residues long. Unmatched junction bases numbered 4, after V lost 2 bases and J lost 5 bases. The germline V gene encodes CDR1 MNHEY and CDR2 SVGAGI. This clone was seen a handful of times. This table comes from immunoSEQ multiplex PCR, and its TCRdb copy is limited to in-frame clones, with some not included. The sample has a few hundred thousand clones; 75% to 85% are singletons. The rearrangement links TRBV6-5 to TRBJ1-2, with TRBD1 identical over 8 bases. This receptor was identified in a man aged 30 to 39 with acute COVID-19. Material: PBMCs or T cells enriched from blood (not recorded which). CDR3: CASSYGTGGYGYTF. In DNA form, the CDR3 reads TGTGCCAGCAGTTACGGAACAGGGGGGTATGGCTACACCTTC.